The clone carrying this TCR beta chain has only a few counts. What it recognizes is unknown. This sample is drawn from a study of blood T cells in healthy people across ages. Broader study findings: Higher diversity and more naive CD4+ cells were features of long-lived donors, compared to aged donors.

Germline CDR1 SGHNT, CDR2 YENEEA. V was cut by 5 bases and J by 8 bases, with 15 bases left in between. The CDR3 consists of 13 residues. It was around 10 milliliters of peripheral blood that were drawn from each donor. Per sample, extraction of total RNA gave at least 5 micrograms in every case. Then a second PCR, running about 7 to 11 cycles, was carried out with a sample-barcoded 5' primer and a J-beta primer mix. All samples yielded 3 million or more CDR3-containing paired-end reads. A single record per CDR3 protein comes from TCRdb applying MiXCR to the 5' RACE reads. The sample yields some 1.8 million distinct CDR3 sequences, roughly two fifths seen once.

This TCR was recovered from a human donor in good health. The chain employs TRBV11-3 and TRBJ1-1, with D maybe TRBD1 (6 bases). The sample was blood. CDR3 protein: CASSQRTDSEAFF. CDR3 in DNA: TGTGCCAGCAGCCAACGGACAGACTCCGAAGCTTTCTTT.